This passage covers 12 T cell receptor beta chains from one sample sequenced in a study of identical twins. One entry per CDR3 protein, called by TCRdb with MiXCR from the 5' RACE reads. The sample shows over 200,000 distinct CDR3 sequences, around a tenth of them seen only once. Sequenced sample: memory (CD45RO+) T cells sorted from blood. The source is a woman aged 18-35 years in good health.

In its sample, this clonotype was seen many times. V is TRBV12-3 or TRBV12-4 and J is TRBJ1-2; TRBD1 is a possible D gene (5 bases). This CDR3 comprises 12 residues. V lost 2 bases, J lost 8 bases, and 9 bases lay in between. The CDR3 here is CASSLQGGGYTF. The CDR3 DNA reads as TGTGCCAGCAGTTTACAGGGTGGGGGCTACACCTTC.

CDR3 coding DNA: TGTGCCAGCAGCCCCAAGCCACAGGGGCTCGGCTCCTACGAGCAGTACTTC. It yields the protein CASSPKPQGLGSYEQYF. The V call is TRBV7-8, the J call TRBJ2-7, with TRBD1 matching 7 bases. Trimming cost V 5 bases and J 0 bases; bases outside gene matches: 13. The CDR3 spans 17 residues. CDR1 SGHVS and CDR2 FQNEAQ come from the germline V gene.

This rearrangement joins TRBV11-2 to TRBJ2-5; 7 nucleotides line up with TRBD1. This CDR3 region has 16 residues. J was trimmed by 5 bases and V by 5 bases; bases with no gene match: 14. CDR1 SGHAT and CDR2 FQNNGV come from the germline V gene. CDR3 DNA sequence: TGTGCCAGCAGCGGGACGGTGGCAGGGGGTCACGAGACCCAGTACTTC. It translates to CASSGTVAGGHETQYF.

Regarding this clonotype: The CDR3 does not end in the conserved phenylalanine or tryptophan, so this is likely a read error. The V gene is TRBV7-2, the J gene TRBJ2-7; TRBD2 matches at 10 bases. This CDR3 is 16 amino acids long. Germline V CDR1 and CDR2: SGHTA, FQGNSA. After removal of 4 bases from V and 2 bases from J, the junction contained 8 bases not matched to a gene. CDR3 in DNA: TGTGCCAGCAGCTCGCAACTAGCGGGGCTCGCCTACGAGCAGTACTCC. Translated, it gives CASSSQLAGLAYEQYS.

This clonotype was found a few times. This chain connects TRBV12-3 or TRBV12-4 to TRBJ2-7; D gene unclear. The CDR3 covers 12 residues. Trimming left V 5 bases short and J 8 bases short, with 13 bases between. In DNA form, the CDR3 reads TGTGCCAGCAGTGATCATATTGCCCAGCAGTACTTC. It yields the protein CASSDHIAQQYF.

This clonotype appeared a few times. The chain uses TRBV3-1 and TRBJ2-7; 10 nucleotides match TRBD2. The CDR3 is 15 residues long. The trim removed 5 bases at V and 7 bases at J, leaving 11 bases unmatched. The germline gives CDR1 LGHDT, CDR2 YNNKEL (reference sequence). CDR3 sequence (DNA): TGTGCCAGCAGCACTCTAGCGGGGGCCTCAGAAGAGCAGTACTTC. It specifies CASSTLAGASEEQYF.

This clonotype showed up just a few times. The genes are TRBV13 and TRBJ2-3; weak D call: TRBD2 (5 bases). CDR1 and CDR2 (germline): PRHDT, FYEKMQ (reference sequence). This CDR3 comprises 16 residues. V was shortened by 5 bases and J by 7 bases, with 22 bases between the two germline ends. The CDR3 nucleotides read TGTGCCAGCAGCCCCCGGGGAGTTAGAAGCATAAATACGCAGTATTTT. Protein sequence: CASSPRGVRSINTQYF.

This clonotype came up a few times. The chain recombines TRBV4-3 with TRBJ1-2, with TRBD1 matching 7 bases. The ends lost 1 base at V and 5 bases at J; junction bases unmatched: 4. Germline V gene lookup returns CDR1 LGHNA and CDR2 YSLEER. This CDR3 has 14 residues. The CDR3 coding sequence is TGCGCCAGCAGCCAAGCGGGACAGAGATATGGCTACACCTTC. Translation gives CASSQAGQRYGYTF.

This clonotype occurred a few times. The chain couples TRBV15 to TRBJ2-2; D is unclear. The ends were cut back, 4 bases at V and 0 bases at J, with 9 bases in the middle. CDR1 and CDR2 (germline): LNHNV, YYDKDF (reference sequence). The CDR3 is made up of 15 amino acids. The chain's CDR3 is CATSTRRTNTGELFF. The CDR3 DNA sequence: TGTGCCACCAGCACGAGGCGAACGAACACCGGGGAGCTGTTTTTT. Combining the CDR3 with reference TRBV15 and TRBJ2-2 gives the whole variable domain DAMVIQNPRYQVTQFGKPVTLSCSQTLNHNVMYWYQQKSSQAPKLLFHYYDKDFNNEADTPDNFQSRRPNTSFCFLDIRSPGLGDTAMYLCATSTRRTNTGELFFGEGSRLTVL.

V and J are TRBV7-2 and TRBJ2-5, with D perhaps being TRBD1 or TRBD2 (5 bases each). Germline CDR1 reads SGHTA; CDR2 reads FQGNSA. The CDR3 has 13 amino acids. V was pared by 5 bases and J by 7 bases, with 14 bases between. CDR3 sequence: CASSLGDARTQYF. DNA of the CDR3: TGTGCCAGCAGCCTGGGGGACGCCCGGACCCAGTACTTC.

The V and J genes are TRBV7-8 and TRBJ1-2; no clear D gene. The V end was cut by 5 bases, the J end by 2 bases, with 12 bases between. Per the germline V gene, CDR1 is SGHVS and CDR2 is FQNEAQ. This CDR3 has 14 amino acids. The CDR3 DNA reads as TGTGCCAGCAGCCTCAGACCCGTAAACTATGGCTACACCTTC. Protein: CASSLRPVNYGYTF.

This clonotype has only a few counts. The chain has TRBV7-9 and TRBJ2-1; D might be TRBD1 (6 bases). Germline CDR1 is SEHNR and CDR2 is FQNEAQ (reference sequence). This CDR3 comprises 16 residues. Trimming pared 1 base from V and 4 bases from J, leaving 14 bases between. The chain's CDR3 is CASSLDPARGYNEQFF. CDR3 coding DNA: TGTGCCAGCAGCTTAGACCCTGCCAGGGGATACAATGAGCAGTTCTTC.